These 17 T cell receptor beta chains came from one sample sequenced in a study of T cell repertoires in cytomegalovirus infection. Each CDR3 protein is one row after TCRdb ran MiXCR on the reads. The table includes 650,000 to 900,000 distinct CDR3 sequences, about 31% detected once. Antigens of these TCRs are unknown. The starting material was cultured CD8+ T cells from PBMCs, obtained from culture after CMV antigen stimulation. These receptors all stem from a human donor in good health (CMV status not recorded). Some clones in this sample may be carry-over from other donors' samples.

V gene TRBV6-5 combines with J gene TRBJ1-1; perhaps TRBD1 as D (5 bases). Germline assignment: CDR1 MNHEY and CDR2 SVGAGI. Between the trimmed V and J ends, which lost 2 bases and 8 bases, there was a span of 18 bases. The CDR3 has 15 residues. The CDR3 here is CASSYLDGGWSEAFF. DNA for the CDR3: TGTGCCAGCAGTTACCTAGATGGGGGGTGGTCCGAAGCTTTCTTT.

The chain links TRBV23-1 to TRBJ2-7; 10 bases match TRBD2. TRBV23-1 is identified as an open reading frame with a role that is uncertain. The CDR3 has 17 residues. CDR3 nucleotides: TGCGCCGGCAGTCAATCGCAGAGACTAGCGGGCGGCTACGAGCAGTACGTC. Its protein is CAGSQSQRLAGGYEQYV.

This clonotype was picked up many times. The chain carries TRBV7-2 and TRBJ2-7; TRBD1 aligns across 10 bases. V was clipped by 0 bases and J by 12 bases; unmatched bases: 11. CDR1 is SGHTA and CDR2 is FQGNSA in the germline V gene. The CDR3 is made up of 15 amino acids. The CDR3 loop reads CASSLAPGQGTGVYF. The CDR3, as DNA: TGTGCCAGCAGCTTAGCCCCGGGACAGGGGACAGGGGTGTACTTC.

V usage is TRBV15 and J usage is TRBJ1-1, with a weak D call TRBD1 (6 bases). V was clipped by 7 bases and J by 1 base, with 7 bases between them. Germline V gene sequence: CDR1 LNHNV, CDR2 YYDKDF (reference sequence). This CDR3 has 12 amino acids. The CDR3 region has the DNA TGTGCCACCACGGGGGCGAACACTGAAGCTTTCTTT. Its translation: CATTGANTEAFF.

V gene TRBV5-1 combines with J gene TRBJ1-1, with a possible D match to TRBD1 (6 bases). The germline CDR1 and CDR2 sequences are SGHRS and YFSETQ. V was cut by 2 bases and J by 10 bases, with 30 bases left in between. The CDR3 has 18 amino acids. Here the CDR3 DNA reads TGCGCCAGCAGCTTTACCGGTCCCGTTCCGCCAGGGGCGCATGGAGCTTTCTTT. Protein sequence: CASSFTGPVPPGAHGAFF. The full variable domain, in which reference TRBV5-1 and TRBJ1-1 provide the parts outside the CDR3, is KAGVTQTPRYLIKTRGQQVTLSCSPISGHRSVSWYQQTPGQGLQFLFEYFSETQRNKGNFPGRFSGRQFSNSRSEMNVSTLELGDSALYLCASSFTGPVPPGAHGAFFGQGTRLTVV.

The genes are TRBV4-1 and TRBJ2-3; D is perhaps TRBD2 (6 bases). The CDR3 contains 15 residues. Germline-derived CDR1 and CDR2 are MGHRA and YSYEKL. V lost 1 base and J lost 6, with 14 bases in between. CDR3 DNA: TGCGCCAGCAGCCAAGCCCGGCGGGGAGCGGATACGCAGTATTTT. It yields the protein CASSQARRGADTQYF.

The sample holds many counts of this clonotype. The rearrangement joins TRBV7-8 to TRBJ2-3, with TRBD1 as a possible D gene (6 bases). The length of the CDR3 is 14 residues. Germline V gives CDR1 SGHVS, CDR2 FQNEAQ. The V and J ends lost 0 bases and 4 bases respectively, with 8 bases between them. The CDR3 spells CASSLAGAADTQYF. CDR3 coding DNA: TGTGCCAGCAGCTTAGCGGGGGCCGCAGATACGCAGTATTTT.

Remarks on this clonotype: The CDR3 carries no conserved terminal phenylalanine or tryptophan, so it likely arises from a read error. The rearrangement joins TRBV7-3 to TRBJ2-5; TRBD2 might be the D (6 bases). The CDR3 extends over 15 amino acids. V dropped 4 bases and J dropped 4 bases, with 16 bases sitting between them. Germline V gives CDR1 SGHTA, CDR2 FQGTGA. The CDR3 DNA reads as TGTGCCAGCAGCTCTCGAGCGGGTATTCGAGAGACCCAGTACTCC. Translating it yields CASSSRAGIRETQYS.

The chain is built from TRBV7-6 and TRBJ2-5; 11 bases are a match to TRBD2. V gave up 2 bases and J gave up 3 bases; unmatched junction bases: 8. The germline gives CDR1 SGHVS, CDR2 FNYEAQ. The CDR3 is 17 amino acids. The CDR3 loop reads CASSLTDRGLAEETQYF. The CDR3, as DNA: TGTGCCAGCAGCTTAACTGACCGGGGACTAGCGGAAGAGACCCAGTACTTC.

This clonotype was found many times. CDR3 sequence reads: CASSIQGNTEAFF. DNA for the CDR3: TGTGCCAGTAGTATTCAGGGGAACACTGAAGCTTTCTTT. The chain recombines TRBV19 with TRBJ1-1, with a possible D match to TRBD1 (5 bases). Germline V gene sequence: CDR1 LNHDA, CDR2 SQIVND (reference sequence). V gave up 3 bases and J gave up 1 base, with 6 bases separating them. This CDR3 is 13 amino acids long.

The genes are TRBV10-2 and TRBJ2-3; D could derive from TRBD1 or TRBD2 (6 bases each). The CDR3 has 13 amino acids. CDR1 is WSHSY, CDR2 SAAADI, per germline. V was clipped by 10 bases and J by 5 bases, with 16 bases between them. DNA for the CDR3: TGCGCCACCTGGGGGGCCGCACGAGATACGCAGTATTTT. Its protein is CATWGAARDTQYF.

The rearrangement links TRBV11-2 to TRBJ2-7; D remains unclear. V was clipped by 1 base and J by 5 bases, with 9 bases between them. Per germline, CDR1 SGHAT and CDR2 FQNNGV. The CDR3 totals 13 residues. DNA of the CDR3: TGTGCCAGCAGCTTAGCTCCTACCAACGAGCAGTACGTC. Amino acids: CASSLAPTNEQYV.

This clonotype was counted a few times. This chain connects TRBV6-5 to TRBJ2-7; D unresolved. The CDR3 consists of 10 residues. V was clipped by 5 bases and J by 3 bases, with 2 bases between them. Germline V CDR1 and CDR2: MNHEY, SVGAGI. The CDR3 DNA follows: TGTGCCAGCAGTAACTACGAGCAGTACGTC. Its protein is CASSNYEQYV.

This clonotype occurred a few times. The chain has TRBV27 and TRBJ2-1; possibly TRBD1 for D (6 bases). The CDR3 extends over 16 amino acids. In germline, CDR1 is MNHEY, CDR2 SMNVEV (reference sequence). The V gene lost 6 bases and the J gene lost 0 bases, with 15 bases spanning the gap. The CDR3 reads CASRRGQTSSYNEQFF. For the CDR3, the DNA is TGTGCCAGCAGAAGAGGACAGACGAGCTCCTACAATGAGCAGTTCTTC.

The CDR3: CASSVDWEANEKLFF. The CDR3 DNA reads TGTGCCAGCAGCGTAGACTGGGAAGCTAATGAAAAACTGTTTTTT. The chain combines TRBV9 with TRBJ1-4, with D unclear. Trimming shortened V by 0 bases and J by 3 bases, and 9 bases separated the two germline ends. The CDR3 covers 15 residues. The V gene's germline CDR1 is SGDLS and CDR2 YYNGEE.

This clonotype was detected many times. The chain is built from TRBV7-8 and TRBJ2-5, with D unresolved. The germline V and J ends were trimmed by 6 bases and 1 base, with 6 bases remaining between them. Germline V gives CDR1 SGHVS, CDR2 FQNEAQ. This CDR3 is 12 amino acids long. CDR3 region: CASRFPQETQYF. DNA for the CDR3: TGTGCCAGCAGGTTTCCCCAAGAGACCCAGTACTTC.

This clonotype was observed a few times. This chain links TRBV15 with TRBJ1-5; unclear D gene. V lost 0 bases and J lost 7, with 7 bases in between. This CDR3 spans 13 amino acids. In germline, CDR1 is LNHNV, CDR2 YYDKDF (reference sequence). CDR3 in amino acids: CATSRDDGQPQHF. The CDR3 DNA follows: TGTGCCACCAGCAGAGATGACGGACAGCCCCAGCATTTT.